The T cell receptor beta chain described here comes from a study of cytomegalovirus exposure and HLA in healthy donors. Study findings and constraints: For presence/absence analyses, sequencing depth was assumed to be roughly uniform across donors. Links to common viral pathogens appeared, in a later analysis, for several of the most significant clusters. Cytomegalovirus association was listed for 164 TCR beta chains.

With regard to this clone: Its antigen remains unidentified.

While unrecorded immune exposures were likely, the donors were nominally healthy when sampled. Germline CDR1 is SGHRS and CDR2 is YFSETQ. This CDR3 comprises 13 residues. Unmatched junction bases numbered 3, after V lost 4 bases and J lost 4 bases. The PCR made use of 60 Vbeta and 13 Jbeta primers. Sequencing was performed with immunoSEQ multiplex PCR; in TCRdb, only in-frame clones are kept and a portion is missing. This table has 150,000 to 200,000 clones, roughly 70% appearing once. The V and J genes are TRBV5-1 and TRBJ2-7, with 9 nucleotides matching TRBD1. This sequence was found in a young man in good health and CMV-seropositive. Input material: PBMCs. The DNA for the CDR3 is TGCGCCAGCAGCCCGGACAGGGGATACGAGCAGTACTTC. Amino acid sequence: CASSPDRGYEQYF.